The 21 T cell receptor beta chains reported below all come from one sample, sequenced in a study of response to subunit inactivated influenza vaccine. MiXCR, applied by TCRdb to the RT-PCR reads, yields one record per CDR3 protein. The sample has under 550,000 distinct CDR3 sequences, less than 8% seen once. This material consisted of PBMCs from blood, taken roughly 24 months after vaccination. Receptors were obtained from a man in his fifties or sixties who received an inactivated influenza vaccine.

This clonotype was observed at least ten times. The chain combines TRBV20-1 with TRBJ1-3; D remains ambiguous. CDR1 and CDR2 from the germline V gene are DFQATT and SNEGSKA (reference sequence). The V gene lost 0 bases and the J gene lost 0 bases, with 15 bases spanning the gap. The CDR3 is 17 residues long. The CDR3 loop is CSARDNGGGFSGNTIYF. The DNA for the CDR3 is TGCAGTGCTAGAGATAATGGAGGTGGTTTCTCTGGAAACACCATATATTTT.

This clonotype was counted a few times. This sequence joins TRBV7-2 and TRBJ2-1; D might be TRBD1 (5 bases). Looked up from germline, CDR1 is SGHTA and CDR2 is FQGNSA. The V end lost 1 base, the J end lost 4 bases, and 11 bases lay between the germline ends. This CDR3 has 15 amino acids. CDR3: CASSLGQSLYNEQFF. In nucleotides, the CDR3 is TGTGCCAGCAGCTTAGGACAGAGCCTTTACAATGAGCAGTTCTTC.

In its sample, this clonotype was seen a few times. The chain couples TRBV3-1 to TRBJ1-5, with D unresolved. Trimming shortened V by 1 base and J by 9 bases, and 13 bases separated the two germline ends. This CDR3 has 14 amino acids. CDR1 and CDR2 (germline): LGHDT, YNNKEL (reference sequence). CDR3: CASSQGSGPWPQHF. The DNA for the CDR3 is TGTGCCAGCAGCCAAGGGTCCGGGCCCTGGCCCCAGCATTTT.

This clonotype has a count of ten or more. V usage is TRBV12-3 or TRBV12-4 and J usage is TRBJ1-3; D unresolved. Between the trimmed V and J ends, which lost 6 bases and 2 bases, there was a span of 14 bases. The CDR3 totals 15 residues. The CDR3 spells CASSLHWMAGNTIYF. The CDR3 DNA sequence: TGTGCCAGCAGCCTCCATTGGATGGCTGGAAACACCATATATTTT.

This clonotype was seen a few times. J is TRBJ2-7 and V is TRBV5-1; no reliable D call. The CDR3 has 13 amino acids. CDR1 is SGHRS and CDR2 is YFSETQ in the germline V gene. Deletions cut 1 base from V and 0 bases from J, with 5 bases between. The CDR3 DNA follows: TGCGCCAGCAGCTTGATCGCCTCCTACGAGCAGTACTTC. This codes for CASSLIASYEQYF.

This clonotype was seen a handful of times. The chain couples TRBV20-1 to TRBJ1-4, with a tentative D call TRBD1 (5 bases). The V end was cut by 5 bases, the J end by 3 bases, with 10 bases between. The CDR3 is 13 residues long. Germline loops: CDR1 DFQATT, CDR2 SNEGSKA (reference sequence). Written as DNA, the CDR3 is TGCAGTGCTGAAGACAGATCTAATGAAAAACTGTTTTTT. Translation: CSAEDRSNEKLFF.

This rearrangement joins TRBV6-5 to TRBJ1-5; D call uncertain. V lost 2 bases, J lost 3 bases, and 5 bases lay in between. Germline values: CDR1 MNHEY, CDR2 SVGAGI. This CDR3 has 13 residues. The CDR3 DNA reads as TGTGCCAGCAGTTACAGGCCCAATCAGCCCCAGCATTTT. Its protein product is CASSYRPNQPQHF.

This clonotype appeared many times. V usage is TRBV20-1 and J usage is TRBJ2-1; 8 bases align to TRBD2. V lost 6 bases, J lost 7 bases, and 11 bases stayed unmatched. The CDR3 covers 14 residues. The germline gives CDR1 DFQATT, CDR2 SNEGSKA (reference sequence). In DNA, the CDR3 is TGCAGTGCAGCCGGGGGGGTATCTCTAAATGAGCAGTTCTTC. It codes for CSAAGGVSLNEQFF.

In its sample, this clonotype was seen a few times. The genes are TRBV20-1 and TRBJ2-3; TRBD2 agrees at 14 bases. The CDR3 totals 17 residues. Germline V gives CDR1 DFQATT, CDR2 SNEGSKA (reference sequence). With V trimmed by 3 bases and J by 2 bases, 7 bases remained unmatched. DNA of the CDR3: TGCAGTGCTAGGAGGCGACTAGCGGGAGGGTACACAGATACGCAGTATTTT. Its translation is CSARRRLAGGYTDTQYF.

This clonotype was seen many times. The chain couples TRBV5-1 to TRBJ1-2; unclear D gene. Germline CDR1 is SGHRS and CDR2 is YFSETQ. The CDR3 sequence is 14 residues long. V lost 0 bases to trimming and J lost 4 bases, with 10 bases between them. The CDR3 spells CASSLGAEFYGYTF. For the CDR3, the DNA is TGCGCCAGCAGCTTGGGGGCAGAATTCTATGGCTACACCTTC.

This clonotype was recorded at least ten times. V is TRBV6-5 and J is TRBJ1-4; D may be TRBD1 (6 bases). The V end lost 4 bases, the J end lost 12 bases, and 18 bases lay between the germline ends. The germline gives CDR1 MNHEY, CDR2 SVGAGI. The CDR3 consists of 14 residues. CDR3 sequence (DNA): TGTGCCAGCAGTTCAACCGGGGGCTCGGTCGAACTGTTTTTT. Its protein is CASSSTGGSVELFF.

This clonotype was observed a few times. The chain carries TRBV7-9 and TRBJ1-2, with TRBD1 identical over 7 bases. Germline V gene sequence: CDR1 SEHNR, CDR2 FQNEAQ (reference sequence). This CDR3 has 16 amino acids. Unmatched junction bases numbered 15, after V lost 3 bases and J lost 8 bases. CDR3 DNA: TGTGCCAGCAGCTTGTTGGGGGGACAGTCCCCGGGAGGCTACACCTTC. As protein: CASSLLGGQSPGGYTF.

The rearrangement uses TRBV9 and TRBJ2-7; TRBD1 agrees at 9 bases. The V segment lost 0 bases and the J segment 3 bases; nucleotides outside the gene matches: 7. The length of the CDR3 is 16 residues. CDR1 is SGDLS and CDR2 is YYNGEE in the germline V gene. The CDR3 region is CASSVGDRALHYEQYF. The CDR3 DNA is TGTGCCAGCAGCGTAGGGGACAGGGCCCTCCACTACGAGCAGTACTTC.

V and J are TRBV4-2 and TRBJ1-1; weak D call: TRBD1 (5 bases). Trimming took 4 bases from V and 12 from J, leaving 21 bases between them. Germline V gene data show CDR1 as LGHNA and CDR2 as YNFKEQ. CDR3 size: 14 residues. CDR3 sequence: CASSPRTGDFSTFF. The CDR3 coding sequence is TGTGCCAGCAGCCCGCGGACGGGGGATTTTTCGACTTTCTTT.

This sequence joins TRBV20-1 and TRBJ2-2; 8 bases are shared with TRBD2. Trimming at V came to 3 bases and at J to 4 bases, leaving 7 bases not matched to a gene. Germline-derived CDR1 and CDR2 are DFQATT and SNEGSKA (reference sequence). This CDR3 comprises 15 residues. As DNA, the CDR3 is TGCAGTGCTAGGGTCGGGAGGGTTTCCACCGGGGAGCTGTTTTTT. Translating it yields CSARVGRVSTGELFF.

This chain connects TRBV28 to TRBJ2-7, with D possibly being TRBD1 or TRBD2 (5 bases each). In germline, CDR1 is MDHEN, CDR2 SYDVKM. The CDR3 consists of 14 residues. V was shortened by 6 bases and J by 2 bases, with 14 bases between the two germline ends. CDR3 residues: CASRRRDHPYEQYF. CDR3 DNA: TGTGCCAGCAGGCGCAGGGACCATCCCTACGAGCAGTACTTC. The whole variable domain, remainder taken from reference TRBV28 and TRBJ2-7, is DVKVTQSSRYLVKRTGEKVFLECVQDMDHENMFWYRQDPGLGLRLIYFSYDVKMKEKGDIPEGYSVSREKKERFSLILESASTNQTSMYLCASRRRDHPYEQYFGPGTRLTVT.

This clonotype has just a few counts. V is TRBV20-1 and J is TRBJ2-3; 15 positions match TRBD2. The CDR3 spans 16 residues. In germline, CDR1 is DFQATT, CDR2 SNEGSKA (reference sequence). After removal of 2 bases from V and 5 bases from J, the junction contained 5 bases not matched to a gene. CDR3 protein: CSARSGTSGGKDTQYF. CDR3 nucleotide sequence: TGCAGTGCTAGATCAGGGACTAGCGGGGGGAAAGATACGCAGTATTTT.

This clonotype was seen only a few times. The genes are TRBV10-3 and TRBJ2-7; 8 bases line up with TRBD1. The length of the CDR3 is 14 residues. V lost 6 bases, J lost 6 bases, and 10 bases stayed unmatched. Germline assignment: CDR1 ENHRY and CDR2 SYGVKD. The CDR3 DNA follows: TGTGCCATCAGCTCGGGACAGGTTATAAGCGAGCAGTACTTC. Amino acids: CAISSGQVISEQYF.

The CDR3 region is CASSLASSGGVEQFF. CDR3 nucleotide sequence: TGCGCCAGCAGCTTGGCCTCCTCGGGGGGCGTGGAGCAGTTCTTC. This rearrangement joins TRBV5-1 to TRBJ2-1; D perhaps matches TRBD2 (7 bases). V was shortened by 0 bases and J by 10 bases, with 17 bases between the two germline ends. Germline V CDR1 and CDR2: SGHRS, YFSETQ. There are 15 residues in the CDR3.

This clonotype was detected ten times or more. The chain combines TRBV12-3 or TRBV12-4 with TRBJ1-1; TRBD1 matches at 9 bases. V lost 4 bases to trimming and J lost 6 bases; unmatched junction nucleotides: 9. The CDR3 is made up of 15 amino acids. The CDR3 protein is CASSSALTGGAEAFF. The CDR3 DNA follows: TGTGCCAGCAGTTCTGCCCTGACAGGGGGTGCTGAAGCTTTCTTT.

This clonotype has more than one count but fewer than ten. This rearrangement joins TRBV2 to TRBJ2-5; D ambiguous. CDR1 is SNHLY, CDR2 FYNNEI, per germline. This CDR3 is 14 amino acids long. V was pared by 3 bases and J by 0 bases, with 8 bases between. The CDR3 DNA reads as TGTGCCAGCAGTGACCCAAGCAACCAAGAGACCCAGTACTTC. Encoded protein: CASSDPSNQETQYF.